A selection of T cell receptor beta chains follows, all from one sample in a study of shared clonotypes between healthy human individuals. Using immunoSEQ multiplex PCR, the repertoire was profiled, and TCRdb retains in-frame clones only, with some absent. This table holds approximately 2,300,000 clones, about 90% found once. Source material: naive CD4+ T cells from PBMCs. The receptors stem from a man between 18 and 35 years old in good health. Some clones in this sample may be carry-over from other donors' samples. The CDR3 runs from the conserved cysteine through the conserved F or W. Fields, in order: D gene, clone size, V gene, J gene, CDR3 protein, CDR3 DNA. A D gene is named only where the DNA matches it firmly. Clone size appears in some rows only: once, few, many, or a class for an expanded clone.

>NA|NA|TRBV7-7|TRBJ2-5
CASSLARPETQYF
TGTGCCAGCAGCTTAGCACGGCCGGAGACCCAGTACTTC
>NA|NA|TRBV5-5|TRBJ1-3
CASSSTDGNTIYF
TGTGCCAGCAGCTCGACAGACGGAAACACCATATATTTT
>NA|NA|TRBV7-2|TRBJ1-5
CASSFNSVTNQPQHF
TGTGCCAGCAGCTTCAATTCAGTAACTAATCAGCCCCAGCATTTT
>TRBD1|NA|TRBV11-2|TRBJ1-2
CASSPLQGVVLGYTF
TGTGCCAGCAGCCCTTTACAGGGGGTAGTGTTAGGCTACACCTTC
>NA|NA|TRBV28|TRBJ2-7
CASRQANYEQYF
TGTGCCAGCCGGCAGGCTAACTACGAGCAGTACTTC
>NA|NA|TRBV28|TRBJ2-7
CASSWLQGHEQYF
TGTGCCAGCAGTTGGCTCCAGGGACACGAGCAGTACTTC
>NA|NA|TRBV5-1|TRBJ2-3
CASRGAPTDTQYF
TGCGCCAGCAGGGGGGCCCCCACAGATACGCAGTATTTT
>TRBD2|once|TRBV27|TRBJ2-1
CASSTRGLAGGDNEQFF
TGTGCCAGCAGCACCCGAGGACTAGCGGGGGGGGACAATGAGCAGTTCTTC
>NA|NA|TRBV7-8|TRBJ1-1
CASSFRPGDTEAFF
TGTGCCAGCAGCTTTCGTCCAGGGGACACTGAAGCTTTCTTT
>TRBD1|NA|TRBV11-2|TRBJ2-7
CASSSIRDSYYEQYF
TGTGCCAGCAGCTCGATCCGGGACAGTTACTACGAGCAGTACTTC
>NA|NA|TRBV10-3|TRBJ1-3
CAMSTGTGNTIYF
TGTGCCATGAGTACAGGGACTGGAAACACCATATATTTT
>TRBD2|NA|TRBV7-9|TRBJ2-1
CASSLSGTIYNEQFF
TGTGCCAGCAGCTTAAGTGGGACTATCTACAATGAGCAGTTCTTC
>NA|NA|TRBV4-1|TRBJ1-2
CASSQELRALPYTF
TGCGCCAGCAGCCAAGAACTCCGGGCCCTACCTTACACCTTC
>TRBD2|NA|TRBV11-2|TRBJ2-7
CASSRLLGSGTPYEQYF
TGTGCCAGCAGCCGGCTACTGGGTAGCGGGACACCTTACGAGCAGTACTTC
>NA|NA|TRBV9|TRBJ2-5
CASSVGGVASETQYF
TGTGCCAGCAGCGTAGGGGGCGTAGCGAGTGAGACCCAGTACTTC
>NA|NA|TRBV12-5|TRBJ1-1
CASGLVPGENTEAFF
TGTGCTAGTGGTTTGGTACCAGGGGAGAACACTGAAGCTTTCTTT
>NA|NA|TRBV10-1|TRBJ2-2
CAAGQGNTGELFF
TGCGCCGCCGGGCAGGGTAACACCGGGGAGCTGTTTTTT
>TRBD1|NA|TRBV28|TRBJ1-2
CASSLNPGQDYGYTF
TGTGCCAGCAGTTTAAATCCGGGACAGGATTATGGCTACACCTTC
>TRBD1|NA|TRBV28|TRBJ2-1
CASSFRTGGNEQFF
TGTGCCAGCAGTTTTCGAACAGGGGGCAATGAGCAGTTCTTC
>NA|NA|TRBV4-3|TRBJ2-7
CASSQDAGGSYEQYF
TGCGCCAGCAGCCAAGATGCAGGCGGCTCCTACGAGCAGTACTTC
>NA|once|TRBV7-2|TRBJ1-1
CASSLRGPLNTEAFF
TGTGCCAGCAGCTTACGGGGGCCCCTTAACACTGAAGCTTTCTTT
>TRBD1|few|TRBV15|TRBJ1-2
CATSREGQGGYGYTF
TGTGCCACCAGCAGAGAGGGACAGGGAGGCTATGGCTACACCTTC
>NA|NA|TRBV5-1|TRBJ2-7
CATKLEGDEQYF
TGCGCCACCAAGCTTGAGGGGGACGAGCAGTACTTC
>TRBD1|NA|TRBV5-1|TRBJ1-5
CASSPGQGVNQPQHF
TGCGCCAGCAGCCCCGGACAGGGGGTTAATCAGCCCCAGCATTTT
>NA|NA|TRBV5-4|TRBJ2-3
CASSLWGADTQYF
TGTGCCAGCAGCTTGTGGGGCGCAGATACGCAGTATTTT
>NA|NA|TRBV28|TRBJ1-1
CASSSPRGGLTEAFF
TGTGCCAGCAGTTCACCCCGCGGGGGGCTCACTGAAGCTTTCTTT
>NA|NA|TRBV18|TRBJ1-5
CASSPSWGAQPQHF
TGTGCCAGCTCACCCTCGTGGGGGGCTCAGCCCCAGCATTTT
>NA|NA|TRBV5-4|TRBJ2-2
CASSPGQGSTGELFF
TGTGCCAGCAGCCCGGGGCAGGGAAGCACCGGGGAGCTGTTTTTT
>NA|NA|TRBV9|TRBJ2-4
CASSVGNRPENIQYF
TGTGCCAGCAGCGTAGGGAACAGACCGGAAAACATTCAGTACTTC
>NA|NA|TRBV30|TRBJ1-5
CAWSPGTNSNQPQHF
TGTGCCTGGAGTCCCGGGACAAATAGCAATCAGCCCCAGCATTTT
>NA|NA|TRBV6-6|TRBJ2-7
CASSQDSPFSYEQYF
TGTGCCAGCAGCCAGGACTCCCCCTTCTCCTACGAGCAGTACTTC
>NA|NA|TRBV2|TRBJ1-1
CASSAGYTEAFF
TGTGCCAGCAGTGCAGGGTACACTGAAGCTTTCTTT
>NA|once|TRBV7-9|TRBJ1-3
CASSLSQGSGNTIYF
TGTGCCAGCAGCTTAAGTCAGGGCTCTGGAAACACCATATATTTT
>NA|NA|TRBV7-8|TRBJ2-7
CASSLVDYEQYF
TGTGCCAGCAGCTTAGTCGATTACGAGCAGTACTTC
>TRBD1|NA|TRBV19|TRBJ2-2
CASSSRTGGTGELFF
TGTGCCAGTAGTTCCCGGACAGGGGGCACCGGGGAGCTGTTTTTT
>TRBD2|NA|TRBV19|TRBJ2-3
CASSIPGRGYAQYF
TGTGCCAGTAGTATTCCGGGGCGGGGGTATGCGCAGTATTTT
>NA|NA|TRBV28|TRBJ2-4
CASSLGGNIQYF
TGTGCCAGCAGTTTAGGGGGAAACATTCAGTACTTC
>TRBD2|NA|TRBV6-5|TRBJ2-7
CASRYLGLAGDEQYF
TGTGCCAGCAGATACCTGGGACTAGCGGGCGACGAGCAGTACTTC
>NA|NA|TRBV9|TRBJ2-2
CASSVAPFANTGELFF
TGTGCCAGCAGCGTAGCCCCGTTCGCGAACACCGGGGAGCTGTTTTTT
>NA|NA|TRBV19|TRBJ1-5
CASSTQTYSNQPQHF
TGTGCCAGTAGTACTCAAACCTATAGCAATCAGCCCCAGCATTTT
>TRBD2|NA|TRBV7-9|TRBJ2-5
CASSLEWTGGRAWETQYF
TGTGCCAGCAGCTTAGAGTGGACTGGGGGGAGGGCCTGGGAGACCCAGTACTTC
>NA|few|TRBV4-2|TRBJ2-2
CASSQERSTGELFF
TGTGCCAGCAGCCAAGAGCGGTCCACCGGGGAGCTGTTTTTT
>NA|NA|TRBV6-5|TRBJ1-2
CASSARGDGIYGYTF
TGTGCCAGCAGTGCGCGTGGGGACGGGATCTATGGCTACACCTTC
>TRBD2|NA|TRBV5-4|TRBJ2-3
CASSLWVAGAGGTQYF
TGTGCCAGCAGCTTATGGGTAGCGGGAGCCGGGGGCACGCAGTATTTT
>NA|NA|TRBV7-8|TRBJ1-5
CASSENREAQHF
TGTGCCAGCAGCGAAAACAGGGAGGCCCAGCATTTT
>TRBD1|NA|TRBV5-1|TRBJ1-4
CASLVRQGENEKLFF
TGCGCCAGCCTCGTACGACAGGGGGAAAATGAAAAACTGTTTTTT
>TRBD2|once|TRBV5-1|TRBJ2-5
CASSAGTSGASFQETQYF
TGCGCCAGCAGCGCTGGGACTAGCGGGGCGTCCTTCCAAGAGACCCAGTACTTC
>NA|NA|TRBV14|TRBJ2-7
CASSPRDSRYEQYF
TGTGCCAGCAGCCCCCGGGACTCGCGATACGAGCAGTACTTC
>NA|NA|TRBV5-1|TRBJ2-5
CASSFQPGEETQYF
TGCGCCAGCAGCTTTCAGCCGGGGGAAGAGACCCAGTACTTC
>TRBD1|NA|TRBV25-1|TRBJ1-4
CASSVNKGQGSEKLFF
TGTGCCAGCAGTGTCAACAAGGGACAGGGTTCGGAAAAACTGTTTTTT
>NA|NA|TRBV6-1|TRBJ1-2
CASSEGVYGYTF
TGTGCCAGCAGTGAGGGGGTCTATGGCTACACCTTC
>TRBD2|NA|TRBV2|TRBJ2-7
CASSDPSGRAFGEQYF
TGTGCCAGCAGTGATCCTAGCGGGAGAGCTTTTGGCGAGCAGTACTTC
>TRBD1|NA|TRBV4-1|TRBJ2-7
CASSQGTVSYEQYF
TGCGCCAGCAGCCAGGGGACAGTCTCCTACGAGCAGTACTTC